A single sample gave rise to the 31 T cell receptor beta chains below, sequenced in a study of blood T cells in healthy people across ages. Primed by a sample-barcoded 5' primer and a J-beta primer mix, a second PCR proceeded for roughly 7 to 12 cycles. TCRdb recomputed calls from the 5' RACE reads with MiXCR, one row per CDR3 protein. The data contain fewer than 2 million distinct CDR3 sequences, about two fifths of them singletons. Sequenced material: blood. All receptors derive from a human donor in good health.

A word on this clonotype: One junction end does not reproduce the germline sequence, and a read error may be involved. J is TRBJ2-6 and V is TRBV6-4, with D perhaps TRBD1 (5 bases). Germline V CDR1 and CDR2: MRHNA, SNTAGT. This CDR3 has 14 residues. Here the CDR3 reads CASSPQSGANVRTF. The CDR3 coding sequence is TGTGCCAGCAGCCCCCAATCTGGGGCCAACGTCCGGACTTTC.

V is TRBV7-9 and J is TRBJ1-2, with 8 bases matching TRBD1. The trim removed 5 bases at V and 6 bases at J, leaving 5 bases unmatched. The CDR3 totals 13 residues. Germline V lookup: CDR1 SEHNR, CDR2 FQNEAQ (reference sequence). Written as DNA, the CDR3 is TGTGCCAGCAGCCCGACAGGGGAAGATGGCTACACCTTC. Protein sequence: CASSPTGEDGYTF. Together with reference TRBV7-9 and TRBJ1-2, the CDR3 gives the full variable domain: DTGVSQNPRHKITKRGQNVTFRCDPISEHNRLYWYRQTLGQGPEFLTYFQNEAQLEKSRLLSDRFSAERPKGSFSTLEIQRTEQGDSAMYLCASSPTGEDGYTFGSGTRLTVV.

The chain recombines TRBV24-1 with TRBJ2-1, with 11 bases fitting TRBD2. Germline V gives CDR1 KGHDR, CDR2 SFDVKD. The CDR3 covers 16 residues. V shed 4 bases and J 5 bases; nucleotides not matched to a gene: 6. The CDR3 region has the DNA TGTGCCACCAGTGACCTTAGCGGGGGGGTGGACAATGAGCAGTTCTTC. It codes for CATSDLSGGVDNEQFF.

This chain joins TRBV30 and TRBJ2-5; 8 nucleotides agree with TRBD1. With V trimmed by 5 bases and J by 4 bases, 15 bases remained unmatched. Germline CDR1 reads GTSNPN; CDR2 reads SVGIG (reference sequence). The CDR3 is 16 amino acids. The CDR3 is CAWEGSGQGGRETQYF. DNA for the CDR3: TGTGCCTGGGAGGGGAGCGGACAGGGAGGACGAGAGACCCAGTACTTC.

The V gene is TRBV20-1, the J gene TRBJ2-4; a weak D match, TRBD2 (5 bases). V lost 3 bases to trimming and J lost 13 bases, with 19 bases between them. The CDR3 sequence is 13 residues long. Germline V gene data show CDR1 as DFQATT and CDR2 as SNEGSKA (reference sequence). CDR3: CSARMQVGDEQYF. CDR3 bases: TGCAGTGCTAGGATGCAGGTCGGGGATGAGCAGTACTTC.

This clonotype has more than one count but fewer than ten. The genes are TRBV5-5 and TRBJ2-1, with D uncertain. The length of the CDR3 is 14 residues. Between the trimmed V and J ends, which lost 2 bases and 1 base, there was a span of 7 bases. The germline V gene has CDR1 SGHKS and CDR2 YYEKEE (reference sequence). The CDR3 sequence is CASSFGRSYNEQFF. In nucleotides, the CDR3 is TGTGCCAGCAGCTTTGGAAGATCCTACAATGAGCAGTTCTTC.

This clonotype was recorded a few times. V is TRBV20-1 and J is TRBJ2-7; a weak D match, TRBD2 (5 bases). Germline CDR1 is DFQATT and CDR2 is SNEGSKA (reference sequence). CDR3 length equals 15 residues. The ends were cut back, 3 bases at V and 4 bases at J, with 19 bases in the middle. The CDR3 spells CSASTTLSGAYEQYF. CDR3 DNA sequence: TGCAGTGCTAGCACCACGTTGAGCGGAGCTTACGAGCAGTACTTC.

This chain connects TRBV7-2 to TRBJ2-7; D is unclear. CDR3 length: 12 residues. The V and J ends lost 5 bases and 2 bases respectively, with 7 bases between them. Per the germline V gene, CDR1 is SGHTA and CDR2 is FQGNSA. The CDR3 coding sequence is TGTGCCAGCAGCGCCTTGACCTACGAGCAGTACTTC. Protein product: CASSALTYEQYF.

The V and J genes are TRBV18 and TRBJ1-2; D remains ambiguous. With 2 bases removed from V and 6 bases from J, the gap between germline ends came to 16 bases. The CDR3 extends over 15 amino acids. Germline V lookup: CDR1 KGHSH, CDR2 LQKENI. The CDR3 DNA reads TGTGCCAGCTCACCAGCAGGACTCAAGGGAAATGGCTACACCTTC. Encoded protein: CASSPAGLKGNGYTF.

The genes are TRBV7-9 and TRBJ2-1; TRBD1 matches at 10 bases. After removal of 5 bases from V and 15 bases from J, the junction contained 13 bases not matched to a gene. Looked up from germline, CDR1 is SEHNR and CDR2 is FQNEAQ (reference sequence). The CDR3 has 14 amino acids. The CDR3 coding sequence is TGTGCCAGCAGCCTCCGGGACCCGGGACAGGGGTGGTTCTTC. Residues: CASSLRDPGQGWFF.

This chain joins TRBV27 and TRBJ1-5, with a possible D match to TRBD1 (5 bases). CDR1 MNHEY and CDR2 SMNVEV come from the germline V gene (reference sequence). With 5 bases removed from V and 2 bases from J, the gap between germline ends came to 16 bases. CDR3 length: 16 residues. DNA for the CDR3: TGTGCCAGCAGTCCCATAGGGGCTGCGGGCAATCAGCCCCAGCATTTT. Its translation: CASSPIGAAGNQPQHF.

The chain joins TRBV4-3 to TRBJ2-1; a possible D gene is TRBD2 (6 bases). The CDR3 runs 15 residues. Germline CDR1 LGHNA, CDR2 YSLEER. Trimming pared 1 base from V and 3 bases from J, leaving 10 bases between. Written as DNA, the CDR3 is TGCGCCAGCAGCCAAGTTACGGGGGACTACAATGAGCAGTTCTTC. This codes for CASSQVTGDYNEQFF.

The chain combines TRBV28 with TRBJ2-1, with D unclear. Trimming removed 6 bases at V and 0 bases at J, with 18 bases between. There are 17 residues in the CDR3. Germline V gene data show CDR1 as MDHEN and CDR2 as SYDVKM. CDR3 region: CASSPTVNTVSYNEQFF. CDR3 coding DNA: TGTGCCAGCAGCCCAACCGTGAACACCGTCTCCTACAATGAGCAGTTCTTC.

This clonotype was seen repeatedly, ten times or more. The chain combines TRBV4-1 with TRBJ1-6; 11 positions agree with TRBD1. V lost 4 bases to trimming and J lost 8 bases; unmatched junction nucleotides: 4. This CDR3 contains 15 residues. CDR1 is MGHRA and CDR2 is YSYEKL in the germline V gene. CDR3 residues: CASSPWGQGDSPLHF. Here the CDR3 DNA reads TGCGCCAGCAGCCCCTGGGGACAGGGGGATTCACCCCTCCACTTT.

The rearrangement links TRBV20-1 to TRBJ2-7; weak D call: TRBD2 (6 bases). The length of the CDR3 is 13 residues. The germline V gene has CDR1 DFQATT and CDR2 SNEGSKA (reference sequence). The V and J ends lost 7 bases and 7 bases respectively, with 20 bases between them. The CDR3 DNA follows: TGCAGTGGGAGTTTGGACACTCGGGGGGAGCAGTACTTC. Protein product: CSGSLDTRGEQYF.

The V call is TRBV11-1, the J call TRBJ2-5, with TRBD1 matching 7 bases. The CDR3 runs to 15 residues. V dropped 3 bases and J dropped 7; count of bases not matched to a gene: 11. CDR1 and CDR2 (germline): SGHAT, FQDESV (reference sequence). The CDR3 nucleotides read TGTGCCAGCAGCTTGACGACAGGGACACGAGGGACCCAGTACTTC. Protein product: CASSLTTGTRGTQYF.

This clonotype turned up a few times. V usage is TRBV20-1 and J usage is TRBJ1-2, with D possibly being TRBD1 (5 bases). The CDR3 is made up of 13 amino acids. Germline-derived CDR1 and CDR2 are DFQATT and SNEGSKA (reference sequence). V gave up 3 bases and J gave up 8 bases, with 16 bases separating them. The CDR3 nucleotides read TGCAGTGCTAGCGCCGTTGGGGGTAGCGGCTACACCTTC. Amino acids: CSASAVGGSGYTF.

At least ten counts were recorded for this clonotype. The chain is built from TRBV3-1 and TRBJ2-7; D gene uncertain. Germline lookup yields CDR1 LGHDT and CDR2 YNNKEL (reference sequence). The CDR3 is 11 amino acids. V dropped 2 bases and J dropped 5 bases, with 4 bases sitting between them. CDR3 sequence reads: CASSQINEQYF. The DNA for the CDR3 is TGTGCCAGCAGCCAAATCAACGAGCAGTACTTC.

This clonotype showed up just a few times. The chain uses TRBV7-8 and TRBJ1-2, with D possibly being TRBD1 (5 bases). Trimming removed 5 bases from V and 5 bases from J, with 21 bases in between. This CDR3 is built from 16 residues. The germline gives CDR1 SGHVS, CDR2 FQNEAQ. CDR3 sequence: CASSLGRQHNLYGYTF. In nucleotides, the CDR3 is TGTGCCAGCAGCCTAGGGAGACAGCACAATCTTTATGGCTACACCTTC.

This chain joins TRBV2 and TRBJ1-4, with D uncertain. Germline V gene sequence: CDR1 SNHLY, CDR2 FYNNEI. The CDR3 is 13 residues long. V lost 8 bases and J 7 bases, leaving 14 bases between the germline ends. CDR3 region: CASFISEGEKLFF. DNA for the CDR3: TGTGCCAGCTTCATCTCTGAGGGTGAAAAACTGTTTTTT.

The V gene is TRBV4-3, the J gene TRBJ2-3, with TRBD2 identical over 11 bases. V trimming: 4 bases; J trimming: 1 base; junction bases outside the gene matches: 10. Germline values: CDR1 LGHNA, CDR2 YSLEER. The CDR3 consists of 18 residues. CDR3 coding DNA: TGCGCCAGCAGCCTACACACGCTAGCGGGGGGTCGCACAGATACGCAGTATTTT. The encoded protein is CASSLHTLAGGRTDTQYF.

This chain uses TRBV7-2 with TRBJ1-1, with D possibly being TRBD1 (6 bases). The CDR3 is 15 residues long. V lost 1 base, J lost 0 bases, and 9 bases lay in between. Germline V CDR1 and CDR2: SGHTA, FQGNSA. The CDR3 spells CASSLVGTLNTEAFF. CDR3 nucleotides: TGTGCCAGCAGCTTAGTAGGGACATTGAACACTGAAGCTTTCTTT.

This rearrangement joins TRBV29-1 to TRBJ1-5, with a weak D call TRBD1 (5 bases). Germline V gene lookup returns CDR1 SQVTM and CDR2 ANQGSEA. V lost 4 bases to trimming and J lost 6 bases, with 16 bases between them. The CDR3 runs 14 residues. CDR3 in DNA: TGCAGCGTTGGGGACGAGGGTGGTGGTCAGCCCCAGCATTTT. This codes for CSVGDEGGGQPQHF.

This rearrangement joins TRBV28 to TRBJ1-2; tentative D call: TRBD1 (5 bases). Germline CDR1 MDHEN, CDR2 SYDVKM. Trimming cost V 3 bases and J 5 bases, with 19 bases left between them. CDR3 length: 16 amino acids. The CDR3 loop is CASSFPAGGARYGYTF. Here the CDR3 DNA reads TGTGCCAGCAGTTTTCCCGCGGGAGGGGCGCGATATGGCTACACCTTC.

This chain joins TRBV20-1 and TRBJ2-3; tentatively, D is TRBD2 (7 bases). Germline values: CDR1 DFQATT, CDR2 SNEGSKA (reference sequence). Trimming removed 4 bases from V and 4 bases from J, with 12 bases in between. The CDR3 sequence is 13 residues long. Here the CDR3 reads CSAMRGGADTQYF. The CDR3 coding sequence is TGCAGTGCTATGAGGGGGGGTGCAGATACGCAGTATTTT.

The genes are TRBV20-1 and TRBJ2-1; D is undetermined. Trimming cost V 2 bases and J 7 bases, with 15 bases left between them. CDR3 length: 14 amino acids. Germline V gene lookup returns CDR1 DFQATT and CDR2 SNEGSKA (reference sequence). The CDR3 loop is CSARTDAPANEQFF. Here the CDR3 DNA reads TGCAGTGCTAGAACCGACGCTCCAGCTAATGAGCAGTTCTTC.

The CDR3 spells CASPYRVPSTDTQYF. The CDR3 DNA sequence: TGTGCCAGCCCCTACAGGGTACCTAGCACAGATACGCAGTATTTT. The chain links TRBV2 to TRBJ2-3, with D perhaps TRBD1 (6 bases). The germline V gene encodes CDR1 SNHLY and CDR2 FYNNEI. This CDR3 is 15 amino acids long. The V end was cut by 8 bases, the J end by 0 bases, with 15 bases between.

This clonotype was seen a few times. The rearrangement joins TRBV7-2 to TRBJ2-7, with 10 bases matching TRBD2. Germline CDR1 is SGHTA and CDR2 is FQGNSA. The V segment lost 5 bases and the J segment 3 bases; nucleotides outside the gene matches: 7. The CDR3 is 15 amino acids. CDR3 DNA sequence: TGTGCCAGCAGCACCAATAGCGGGGGGAGCTACGAGCAGTACTTC. Protein sequence: CASSTNSGGSYEQYF. The variable domain in full, with the rest retrieved from reference TRBV7-2 and TRBJ2-7, is GAGVSQSPSNKVTEKGKDVELRCDPISGHTALYWYRQSLGQGLEFLIYFQGNSAPDKSGLPSDRFSAERTGGSVSTLTIQRTQQEDSAVYLCASSTNSGGSYEQYFGPGTRLTVT.

This chain connects TRBV10-3 to TRBJ2-1, with D tentatively TRBD2 (6 bases). Per germline, CDR1 ENHRY and CDR2 SYGVKD. V was shortened by 6 bases and J by 2 bases, with 11 bases between the two germline ends. The CDR3 has 14 amino acids. Written as DNA, the CDR3 is TGTGCCATCAGGGAGGGGATAACCTACAATGAGCAGTTCTTC. Its translation is CAIREGITYNEQFF.

This chain connects TRBV9 to TRBJ2-1; TRBD2 aligns across 7 bases. The CDR3 has 15 residues. CDR1 is SGDLS, CDR2 YYNGEE, per germline. Trimming took 3 bases from V and 2 from J; bases not matched to a gene: 5. This CDR3 reads CASSGTSETYNEQFF. The CDR3 nucleotides read TGTGCCAGCAGCGGAACTAGCGAAACCTACAATGAGCAGTTCTTC.

Turning to this clonotype: A junction boundary mismatches the germline segment, possibly from a read error. The chain couples TRBV6-2 or TRBV6-3 to TRBJ2-3; maybe TRBD2 (5 bases). This CDR3 has 17 amino acids. The V gene's germline CDR1 is MNHEY and CDR2 SVGEGT. The CDR3 region is CAGSKPSDFITTDTQYF. As DNA, the CDR3 is TGTGCCGGCAGCAAACCTTCGGACTTCATTACTACAGATACGCAGTATTTT.